These T cell receptor beta chains were read from a single sample in a study of OX40 agonist ivuxolimab in advanced cancers. Assay: immunoSEQ multiplex PCR; the TCRdb copy retains only in-frame clones and omits some. The top ten hold roughly 0.44% of the sample, which has about 71,000 clones, more than 80% seen once. The sequenced sample was CD4+ or CD8+ T cells sorted from blood, obtained in a trial of the OX40 agonist ivuxolimab. These receptor sequences come from an adult with an advanced solid tumor such as melanoma, head and neck, liver or kidney cancer. The CDR3 runs from the conserved cysteine through the conserved F or W. Fields, in order: CDR3 length, clone size, D gene, V gene, J gene, CDR3 protein, CDR3 DNA. The D gene is left open where the match is weak. Expanded clones get a size class; other rows say once, few or many, or leave the size out.

CDR3 length: 13
clone size: NA
D gene: NA
V gene: TRBV11-2
J gene: TRBJ2-2
CDR3 protein: CASSLDFTGELFF
CDR3 DNA: TGTGCCAGCAGCTTAGATTTCACCGGGGAGCTGTTTTTT

CDR3 length: 16
clone size: NA
D gene: NA
V gene: TRBV28
J gene: TRBJ1-1
CDR3 protein: CASSSPGTRALAEAFF
CDR3 DNA: TGTGCCAGCAGTTCCCCCGGGACTAGGGCCTTGGCTGAAGCTTTCTTT

CDR3 length: 13
clone size: NA
D gene: NA
V gene: TRBV6-4
J gene: TRBJ1-5
CDR3 protein: CASSATRDQPQHF
CDR3 DNA: TGTGCCAGCAGCGCTACCCGCGATCAGCCCCAGCATTTT

CDR3 length: 16
clone size: NA
D gene: NA
V gene: TRBV7-2
J gene: TRBJ1-2
CDR3 protein: CASSSQITGTIYGYTF
CDR3 DNA: TGTGCCAGCAGCTCGCAAATAACCGGGACGATCTATGGCTACACCTTC

CDR3 length: 11
clone size: NA
D gene: TRBD2
V gene: TRBV20-1
J gene: TRBJ2-2
CDR3 protein: CSVAGAGELFF
CDR3 DNA: TGCAGTGTCGCGGGGGCCGGGGAGCTGTTTTTT

CDR3 length: 13
clone size: few
D gene: NA
V gene: TRBV6-6
J gene: TRBJ1-2
CDR3 protein: CATHPTDLNGYTF
CDR3 DNA: TGTGCCACGCACCCGACGGACCTAAATGGCTACACCTTC

CDR3 length: 18
clone size: NA
D gene: NA
V gene: TRBV5-4
J gene: TRBJ2-1
CDR3 protein: CASSPGEGSGWGGDEQFF
CDR3 DNA: TGTGCCAGCAGCCCCGGTGAAGGGTCGGGCTGGGGTGGGGATGAGCAGTTCTTC

CDR3 length: 15
clone size: NA
D gene: NA
V gene: TRBV19
J gene: TRBJ2-5
CDR3 protein: CASSNRQVLVETQYF
CDR3 DNA: TGTGCCAGTAGTAACAGACAGGTCCTCGTGGAGACCCAGTACTTC

CDR3 length: 13
clone size: NA
D gene: TRBD1
V gene: TRBV2
J gene: TRBJ2-5
CDR3 protein: CASSQGQVETQYF
CDR3 DNA: TGTGCCAGCAGCCAGGGACAGGTGGAGACCCAGTACTTC

CDR3 length: 15
clone size: NA
D gene: NA
V gene: TRBV2
J gene: TRBJ1-1
CDR3 protein: CASSQIQGGYTEAFF
CDR3 DNA: TGTGCCAGCAGTCAGATCCAGGGTGGATACACTGAAGCTTTCTTT

CDR3 length: 14
clone size: NA
D gene: NA
V gene: TRBV5-4
J gene: TRBJ2-3
CDR3 protein: CASHSFMSTDTQYF
CDR3 DNA: TGTGCCAGTCATTCATTTATGAGCACAGATACGCAGTATTTT

CDR3 length: 17
clone size: NA
D gene: TRBD1
V gene: TRBV7-2
J gene: TRBJ2-3
CDR3 protein: CASRPTGTATLGDTQYF
CDR3 DNA: TGTGCCAGCAGACCCACCGGGACAGCGACTTTGGGTGATACGCAGTATTTT

CDR3 length: 15
clone size: NA
D gene: TRBD1
V gene: TRBV6-4
J gene: TRBJ1-1
CDR3 protein: CASTRTGAGVTEAFF
CDR3 DNA: TGTGCCAGCACAAGAACAGGGGCAGGAGTCACTGAAGCTTTCTTT

CDR3 length: 12
clone size: NA
D gene: NA
V gene: TRBV7-2
J gene: TRBJ2-3
CDR3 protein: CASSPRPDTQYF
CDR3 DNA: TGTGCCAGCAGCCCCCGTCCAGATACGCAGTATTTT

CDR3 length: 16
clone size: NA
D gene: NA
V gene: TRBV4-1
J gene: TRBJ1-5
CDR3 protein: CASSPLILSSNQPQHF
CDR3 DNA: TGCGCCAGCAGCCCACTGATACTCTCCAGCAATCAGCCCCAGCATTTT

CDR3 length: 17
clone size: NA
D gene: NA
V gene: TRBV15
J gene: TRBJ1-2
CDR3 protein: CATSRDRGHLGNYGYTF
CDR3 DNA: TGTGCCACCAGCAGAGACCGCGGGCACCTGGGCAACTATGGCTACACCTTC

CDR3 length: 13
clone size: NA
D gene: NA
V gene: TRBV9
J gene: TRBJ2-2
CDR3 protein: CASSVRAPGELFF
CDR3 DNA: TGTGCCAGCAGCGTTAGGGCGCCCGGGGAGCTGTTTTTT

CDR3 length: 19
clone size: NA
D gene: NA
V gene: TRBV28
J gene: TRBJ2-6
CDR3 protein: CASSLWGVPNPSGANVLTF
CDR3 DNA: TGTGCCAGCAGTTTATGGGGAGTCCCAAACCCGTCTGGGGCCAACGTCCTGACTTTC

CDR3 length: 15
clone size: NA
D gene: NA
V gene: TRBV5-4
J gene: TRBJ1-3
CDR3 protein: CASSPGGSSGNTIYF
CDR3 DNA: TGTGCCAGCAGCCCTGGCGGGAGCTCTGGAAACACCATATATTTT

CDR3 length: 16
clone size: NA
D gene: NA
V gene: TRBV2
J gene: TRBJ1-6
CDR3 protein: CASVRDRRSYNSPLHF
CDR3 DNA: TGTGCCAGCGTTCGAGACCGAAGATCCTATAATTCACCCCTCCACTTT

CDR3 length: 16
clone size: NA
D gene: NA
V gene: TRBV6-5
J gene: TRBJ2-6
CDR3 protein: CASSYSLYSGANVLTF
CDR3 DNA: TGTGCCAGCAGTTACTCACTCTACAGTGGGGCCAACGTCCTGACTTTC

CDR3 length: 15
clone size: NA
D gene: NA
V gene: TRBV7-9
J gene: TRBJ1-4
CDR3 protein: CASSLNRDYNEKLFF
CDR3 DNA: TGTGCCAGCAGCTTAAACCGTGATTATAATGAAAAACTGTTTTTT

CDR3 length: 16
clone size: NA
D gene: NA
V gene: TRBV5-1
J gene: TRBJ2-1
CDR3 protein: CASSPEGVSSYNEQFF
CDR3 DNA: TGCGCCAGCAGCCCCGAAGGCGTGAGCTCCTACAATGAGCAGTTCTTC